This T cell receptor beta chain was captured by sequencing in a study of low-dose radiotherapy and immunotherapy resistance in tumors (dated by TCRdb to 2022 to 2024). General notes on the study: Cohort 1 received 0.5 Gy per fraction every 2 weeks, with a prescribed total PTV dose of 6.5 Gy. Eight patients were included in the translational analysis, namely three from the first dose cohort plus the first five from the second dose cohort. Nivolumab and ipilimumab were both given intravenously, with nivolumab at a 240 mg flat dose every two weeks and ipilimumab at 1 mg/kg every six weeks. Intravenous cyclophosphamide at 200 mg/m2 was administered every two weeks, one day ahead of each radiation and immunotherapy administration. Randomization of trial participants into treatment groups was not performed. For Cohort 2, the dose was 1 Gy per fraction given every two weeks, adding up to 13 Gy in total across 26 weeks. Patients took aspirin 300 mg orally once daily for four cycles, starting on cycle 1 day 1.

The meaning of the sample's time point label: after trial treatment. Per the publication, the treatment or condition label means: LDRT plus nivolumab, ipilimumab, low-dose cyclophosphamide and aspirin (RACIN trial). Donors were enrolled in RACIN, a single-arm phase I dose-escalation trial in which nivolumab, ipilimumab, aspirin, low-dose cyclophosphamide and low-dose radiotherapy were combined. To be eligible, a patient needed to have an advanced solid tumor that was TIL-negative. The sequencer listed for this sample is Illumina HiSeq 2500. To make first-strand cDNA, Superscript III was used along with a set of TRAV- and TRBV-specific primers so that both the TCRalpha and TCRbeta chains were covered. TCRs were amplified with Phusion for 20 to 25 PCR cycles, with a constant-region primer paired with the adapter attached to the V primers. Amplification of the isolated mRNA was done with the MessageAmp II aRNA Amplification Kit, which involved a roughly 16-hour in vitro transcription at 37 degrees C. mRNA for TCR sequencing was isolated with the Dynabeads mRNA DIRECT Purification Kit. A second approximately 25-cycle Phusion PCR added indexed Illumina adapters, and products were purified with AMPure XP beads. The published analysis was carried out like this. Using custom Perl scripts, TCR sequences encoding the same protein were pooled, out-of-frame sequences were removed, and the abundance of each clonotype was computed. Any TCR sequence backed by just one read was left out of the analysis. Among the metrics used to describe the repertoires were Shannon entropy, Gini index, clonality, richness, and the frequency of TCRs shared between repertoires. TCRdb reprocessed the public reads (quality trimming at Q25 with fastp, clone calling with MiXCR) and kept in-frame beta chains. Rows matching on CDR3 protein sequence are summarized as one entry with the most common DNA and genes. These V and J calls derive from TCRdb rather than the authors' analysis. The sample table lists 95,000 to 100,000 distinct CDR3 sequences, more than 20% of them with a count of one. In total, the top ten clones hold over 4% of the sample.

CDR3 length: 15 amino acids, cysteine to phenylalanine. Only CDR3 DNA is held: 45 bases, read in frame from base 1. The junction carries 18 bases between V and J, which are trimmed by 8 bases and 2 bases respectively. For CDR1 and CDR2, the germline V gene (reference sequence) lists MNHNY and SVGAGI. This clonotype appeared many times. Its antigen target is currently unknown. Base qualities are not at hand, and no much larger clone is one base apart. The TCR originated in a male donor with prostate cancer. This material consisted of PBMCs, taken after low-dose radiotherapy plus immunotherapy. The rearranged chain carries TRBV6-6 and TRBJ2-5; the D gene cannot be resolved beyond TRBD1 or TRBD2, each matching 6 bases. This receptor has the CDR3 CASGPRDKGQETQYF. The DNA is as follows: TGTGCCAGCGGCCCGCGGGACAAGGGGCAAGAGACCCAGTACTTC.